A selection of T cell receptor beta chains follows, all from one sample in a study of blood T cell repertoires in COVID-19. Sequenced by immunoSEQ multiplex PCR; TCRdb stores in-frame clones only, minus some. The data show around 280,000 clones, just under 85% seen once. The specimen sequenced was peripheral blood. These receptors all come from a woman aged 50 to 60 with active or convalescent COVID-19. The CDR3 runs from the conserved cysteine through the conserved F or W. The order of the fields is D gene, V gene, clone size, J gene, CDR3 protein, CDR3 DNA. The D gene is left open where the match is weak. Rows may omit the clone size; those that give it use once, few, many or a size class.

TRBD1,TRBV2,-,TRBJ1-5,CASLGTGDQPQHF,TGTGCCAGCCTAGGGACAGGGGATCAGCCCCAGCATTTT
-,TRBV7-2,-,TRBJ1-6,CASRVGGNSPLHF,TGTGCCAGCAGGGTGGGGGGGAATTCACCCCTCCACTTT
-,TRBV19,-,TRBJ1-3,CASRADSGNTIYF,TGTGCCAGCCGCGCGGACTCTGGAAACACCATATATTTT
-,TRBV21-1,few,TRBJ1-1,CASSKASDGTGKAEAFF,TGTGCCAGCAGCAAAGCTTCGGACGGGACAGGGAAGGCTGAAGCTTTCTTT
TRBD2,TRBV9,-,TRBJ2-5,CASSVGVSGREETQYF,TGTGCCAGCAGCGTAGGGGTAAGCGGGAGGGAAGAGACCCAGTACTTC
TRBD2,TRBV28,once,TRBJ2-2,CASRRLAGGFTGELFF,TGTGCCAGCCGCCGATTAGCGGGAGGGTTTACCGGGGAGCTGTTTTTT
-,TRBV4-2,-,TRBJ1-2,CASSQDRLGVDGYTF,TGTGCCAGCAGCCAAGATCGTCTTGGAGTGGATGGCTACACCTTC
TRBD1,TRBV28,-,TRBJ1-4,CAGRDRANEKLFF,TGTGCCGGCCGGGACAGGGCTAATGAAAAACTGTTTTTT
TRBD2,TRBV6-6,-,TRBJ2-5,CASRGLARQETQYF,TGTGCCAGCAGGGGACTAGCACGACAAGAGACCCAGTACTTC
TRBD2,TRBV5-1,-,TRBJ2-7,CASSLLTGLAGGIQNEQYF,TGCGCCAGCAGCTTGTTAACGGGGTTGGCGGGAGGCATACAGAACGAGCAGTACTTC
-,TRBV6-5,-,TRBJ1-1,CASRGGGATEAFF,TGTGCCAGCCGCGGTGGGGGGGCGACTGAAGCTTTCTTT
-,TRBV7-3,-,TRBJ2-3,CASSLVGGGSTDTQYF,TGTGCCAGCAGCTTAGTTGGGGGCGGGTCCACAGATACGCAGTATTTT
TRBD1,TRBV19,-,TRBJ1-6,CASRELRDSNSPLHF,TGTGCCAGTCGTGAGCTCCGGGACAGTAATTCACCCCTCCACTTT
-,TRBV15,-,TRBJ2-2,CATSREGTGAGELFF,TGTGCCACCAGCAGAGAGGGTACCGGGGCCGGGGAGCTGTTTTTT
-,TRBV11-2,-,TRBJ1-5,CASSLEGGGPQHF,TGTGCCAGCAGCTTAGAGGGAGGTGGGCCCCAGCATTTT
TRBD2,TRBV5-1,-,TRBJ2-2,CASSLALAGPGELFF,TGCGCCAGCAGCTTGGCGCTAGCGGGACCCGGGGAGCTGTTTTTT
TRBD2,TRBV12-3/TRBV12-4,-,TRBJ2-7,CASSFGGYEQYF,TGTGCCAGCAGTTTCGGGGGGTACGAGCAGTACTTC
TRBD2,TRBV27,few,TRBJ2-1,CASNPATSGSTEQFF,TGTGCCAGCAACCCGGCGACTAGCGGGAGTACTGAGCAGTTCTTC
-,TRBV5-1,-,TRBJ2-1,CASSSGAPNEQFF,TGCGCCAGCAGCTCCGGAGCACCCAATGAGCAGTTCTTC
TRBD1,TRBV6-1,-,TRBJ1-2,CASSEFRTGYTF,TGTGCCAGCAGTGAATTTAGGACAGGGTACACCTTC
TRBD1,TRBV2,-,TRBJ2-7,CASSGQGTYEQYF,TGTGCCAGCAGCGGACAGGGGACCTACGAGCAGTACTTC
-,TRBV9,many,TRBJ2-7,CASSVAGGGYEQYF,TGTGCCAGCAGCGTAGCCGGGGGTGGTTACGAGCAGTACTTC
-,TRBV2,once,TRBJ2-1,CASRVLRAGNEQFF,TGTGCCAGCAGGGTGCTCCGGGCAGGGAATGAGCAGTTCTTC
-,TRBV10-3,-,TRBJ1-1,CAIKPEPGTEAFF,TGTGCCATCAAGCCGGAACCGGGCACTGAAGCTTTCTTT
-,TRBV7-9,once,TRBJ2-1,CASSKGWREDEQFF,TGTGCCAGCAGTAAGGGGTGGAGAGAGGATGAGCAGTTCTTC
TRBD1,TRBV10-3,-,TRBJ2-7,CATQPTSGTGGWNEQYF,TGTGCCACCCAACCGACTTCCGGGACAGGGGGATGGAACGAGCAGTACTTC
-,TRBV11-1,-,TRBJ2-7,CASSLDRRSYEQYF,TGTGCCAGCAGCTTAGACAGGCGAAGCTACGAGCAGTACTTC
-,TRBV18,-,TRBJ2-7,CASSLYVEREQYF,TGTGCCAGCTCCCTTTACGTGGAGCGCGAGCAGTACTTC
-,TRBV5-1,-,TRBJ1-2,CASSPTGVDYGYTF,TGCGCCAGCAGCCCGACGGGGGTGGACTATGGCTACACCTTC
-,TRBV2,-,TRBJ1-2,CASSEGARGVYGYTF,TGTGCCAGCAGTGAAGGTGCGCGGGGGGTCTATGGCTACACCTTC
-,TRBV7-2,-,TRBJ2-3,CASSPGLPGSDTQYF,TGTGCCAGCAGCCCTGGACTACCGGGGTCAGATACGCAGTATTTT
TRBD2,TRBV5-1,-,TRBJ2-7,CASSLASGSYEQYF,TGCGCCAGCAGCTTGGCTAGCGGGAGCTACGAGCAGTACTTC
TRBD1,TRBV6-6,-,TRBJ1-1,CASSLLPRGQWDTEAFF,TGTGCCAGCAGTCTCCTGCCCAGGGGGCAGTGGGACACTGAAGCTTTCTTT
TRBD2,TRBV27,-,TRBJ2-7,CASCEVAGGPGEQYF,TGTGCCAGTTGCGAGGTAGCGGGAGGGCCGGGGGAGCAGTACTTC
-,TRBV29-1,-,TRBJ1-2,CSDGTSSRGYTF,TGCAGCGACGGGACATCCAGTCGGGGCTACACCTTC